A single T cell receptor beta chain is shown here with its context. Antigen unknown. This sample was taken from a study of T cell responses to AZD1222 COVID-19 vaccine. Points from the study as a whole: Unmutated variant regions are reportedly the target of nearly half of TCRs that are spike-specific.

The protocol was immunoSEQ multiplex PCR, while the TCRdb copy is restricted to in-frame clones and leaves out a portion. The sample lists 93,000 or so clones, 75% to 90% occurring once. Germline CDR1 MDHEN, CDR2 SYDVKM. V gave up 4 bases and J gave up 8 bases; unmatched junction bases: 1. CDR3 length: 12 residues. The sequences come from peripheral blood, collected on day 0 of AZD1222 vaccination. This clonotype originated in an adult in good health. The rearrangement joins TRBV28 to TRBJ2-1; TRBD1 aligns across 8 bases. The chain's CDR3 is CASSSGGHEQFF. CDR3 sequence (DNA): TGTGCCAGCAGTTCAGGGGGCCATGAGCAGTTCTTC.